This T cell receptor beta chain was recorded in a study of radiotherapy plus CTLA-4 blockade in lung cancer listed by TCRdb under 2018. About the full investigation: Among enrolled patients, approximately 18% had an objective response and roughly 33% reached disease control.

V and J lose 4 bases and 2 bases, and a span of 12 bases separates them. Including cysteine and phenylalanine, the CDR3 has 14 amino acids. This entry keeps only the CDR3 DNA: 42 bases, framed from base 1. CDR1 is given as SGHRS and CDR2 as YFSETQ, both from the germline V gene. The study tested focal radiation therapy combined with CTLA-4 blockade (ipilimumab) in patients with chemo-refractory metastatic non-small-cell lung cancer. General findings and caveats noted by the study authors: After treatment with radiotherapy and ipilimumab, TCR clones that originated in tumors expanded in peripheral blood. Increased serum interferon-beta after radiation, together with early dynamic changes in blood T cell clones, were reported to be the strongest predictors of response.

Libraries were built with the immunoSEQ multiplex PCR assay. Here the immuneACCESS table is served through TCRdb, limited to in-frame sequences with V and J called. Missing clones are a known gap in these copies; in checked studies unresolved V genes cover under half, and the rest lacks a known reason. A total of approximately 78,000 clones appear in this sample, about 80% of them only once. The ten largest clones represent 7% to 8% of the sample. Comments on this clone: Its antigen remains undetermined. No clone much larger than this one lies a single base away; base qualities are absent.

Recombination connected TRBV5-1 to TRBJ2-5; the D gene is possibly TRBD2, with 5 bases matching. The clonotype originates from a human donor with non-small cell lung cancer who had a complete response to radiotherapy plus ipilimumab. Specimen: peripheral blood, collected from a patient treated with radiotherapy plus ipilimumab. DNA sequence: TGCGCCAGCAGCACAAGCGGCCAGCAAGAGACCCAGTACTTC. Translated, this is CASSTSGQQETQYF.